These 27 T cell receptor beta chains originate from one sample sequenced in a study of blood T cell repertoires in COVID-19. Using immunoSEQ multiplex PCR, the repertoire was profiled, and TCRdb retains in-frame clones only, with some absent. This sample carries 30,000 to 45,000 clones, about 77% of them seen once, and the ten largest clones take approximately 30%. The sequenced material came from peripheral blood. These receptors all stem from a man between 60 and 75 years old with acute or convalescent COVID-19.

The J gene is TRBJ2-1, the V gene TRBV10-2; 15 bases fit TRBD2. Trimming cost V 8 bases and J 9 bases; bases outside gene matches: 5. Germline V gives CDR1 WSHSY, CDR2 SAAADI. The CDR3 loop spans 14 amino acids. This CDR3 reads CASGGLAGGGEQFF. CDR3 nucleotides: TGCGCCAGCGGGGGACTAGCGGGAGGAGGTGAGCAGTTCTTC.

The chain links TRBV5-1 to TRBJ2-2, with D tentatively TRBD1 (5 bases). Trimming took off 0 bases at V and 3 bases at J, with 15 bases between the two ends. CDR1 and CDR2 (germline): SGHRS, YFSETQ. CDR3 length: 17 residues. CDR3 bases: TGCGCCAGCAGCTTGGGGGGCCGGGCCAGCGACACCGGGGAGCTGTTTTTT. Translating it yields CASSLGGRASDTGELFF. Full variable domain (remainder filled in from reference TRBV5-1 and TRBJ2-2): KAGVTQTPRYLIKTRGQQVTLSCSPISGHRSVSWYQQTPGQGLQFLFEYFSETQRNKGNFPGRFSGRQFSNSRSEMNVSTLELGDSALYLCASSLGGRASDTGELFFGEGSRLTVL.

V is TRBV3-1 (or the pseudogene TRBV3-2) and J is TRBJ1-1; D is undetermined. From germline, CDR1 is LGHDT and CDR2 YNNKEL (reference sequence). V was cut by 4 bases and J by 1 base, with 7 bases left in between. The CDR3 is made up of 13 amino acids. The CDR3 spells CASSRTGNTEAFF. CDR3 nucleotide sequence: TGTGCCAGCAGCCGAACGGGGAACACTGAAGCTTTCTTT.

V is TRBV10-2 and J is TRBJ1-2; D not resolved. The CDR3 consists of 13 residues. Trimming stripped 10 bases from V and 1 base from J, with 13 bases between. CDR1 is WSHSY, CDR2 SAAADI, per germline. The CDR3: CATLAQVNYGYTF. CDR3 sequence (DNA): TGCGCCACGTTGGCCCAGGTTAACTATGGCTACACCTTC.

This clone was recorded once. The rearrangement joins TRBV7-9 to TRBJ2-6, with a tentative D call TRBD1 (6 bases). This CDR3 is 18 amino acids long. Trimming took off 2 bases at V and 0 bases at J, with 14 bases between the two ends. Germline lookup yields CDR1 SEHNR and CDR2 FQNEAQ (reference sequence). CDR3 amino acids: CASSLRTDSFSGANVLTF. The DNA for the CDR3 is TGTGCCAGCAGCTTAAGGACAGACTCCTTCTCTGGGGCCAACGTCCTGACTTTC.

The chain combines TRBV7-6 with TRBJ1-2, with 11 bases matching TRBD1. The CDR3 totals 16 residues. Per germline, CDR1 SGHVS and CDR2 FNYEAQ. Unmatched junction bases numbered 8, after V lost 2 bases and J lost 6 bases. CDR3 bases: TGTGCCAGCAGCTTAAACCCCGGGACAGGGGGGAATGGCTACACCTTC. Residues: CASSLNPGTGGNGYTF.

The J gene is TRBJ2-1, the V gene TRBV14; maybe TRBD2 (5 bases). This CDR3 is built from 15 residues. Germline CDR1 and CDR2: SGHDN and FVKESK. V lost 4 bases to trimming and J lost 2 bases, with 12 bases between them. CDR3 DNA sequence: TGTGCCAGCAGCCTCCTCGGGCGGGCCTACAATGAGCAGTTCTTC. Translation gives CASSLLGRAYNEQFF.

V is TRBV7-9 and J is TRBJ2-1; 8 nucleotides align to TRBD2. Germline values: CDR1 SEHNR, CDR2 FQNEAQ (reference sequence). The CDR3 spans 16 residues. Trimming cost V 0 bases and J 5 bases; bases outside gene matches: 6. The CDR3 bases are TGTGCCAGCAGCTTAGCCGGTAGCGGGAAGGACAATGAGCAGTTCTTC. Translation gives CASSLAGSGKDNEQFF.

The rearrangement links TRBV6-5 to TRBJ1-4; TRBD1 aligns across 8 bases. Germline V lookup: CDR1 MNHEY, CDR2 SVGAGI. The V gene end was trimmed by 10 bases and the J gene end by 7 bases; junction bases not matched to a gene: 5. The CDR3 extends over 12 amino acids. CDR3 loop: CATQGAGEKLFF. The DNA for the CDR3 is TGTGCCACCCAGGGGGCGGGTGAAAAACTGTTTTTT.

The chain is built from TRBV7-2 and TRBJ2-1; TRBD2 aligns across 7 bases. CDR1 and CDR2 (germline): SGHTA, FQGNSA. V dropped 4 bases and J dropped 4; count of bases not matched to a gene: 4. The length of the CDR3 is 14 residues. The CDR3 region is CASSYRDYYNEQFF. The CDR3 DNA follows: TGTGCCAGCAGCTACCGGGACTATTACAATGAGCAGTTCTTC.

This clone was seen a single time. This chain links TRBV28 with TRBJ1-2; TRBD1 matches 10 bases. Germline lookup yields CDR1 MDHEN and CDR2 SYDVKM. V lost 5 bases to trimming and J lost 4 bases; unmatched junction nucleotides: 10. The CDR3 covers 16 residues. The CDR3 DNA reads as TGTGCCAGCAGTCTATCCGGGACAGGGGCCCTCTATGGCTACACCTTC. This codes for CASSLSGTGALYGYTF.

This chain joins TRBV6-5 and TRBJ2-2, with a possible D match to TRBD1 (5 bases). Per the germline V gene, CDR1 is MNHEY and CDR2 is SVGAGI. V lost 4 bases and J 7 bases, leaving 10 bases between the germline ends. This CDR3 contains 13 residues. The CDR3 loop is CASSFQGNGELFF. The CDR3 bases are TGTGCCAGCAGTTTTCAGGGCAACGGGGAGCTGTTTTTT.

The DNA for the CDR3 is TGCAGCGTTCAGACTAGCGGGAGGTCTGATACGCAGTATTTT. Residues: CSVQTSGRSDTQYF. This chain connects TRBV29-1 to TRBJ2-3; TRBD2 agrees at 13 bases. The CDR3 is 14 amino acids. Germline V gene lookup returns CDR1 SQVTM and CDR2 ANQGSEA. J gave up 6 bases and V 5 bases, and 5 bases lay outside the gene matches.

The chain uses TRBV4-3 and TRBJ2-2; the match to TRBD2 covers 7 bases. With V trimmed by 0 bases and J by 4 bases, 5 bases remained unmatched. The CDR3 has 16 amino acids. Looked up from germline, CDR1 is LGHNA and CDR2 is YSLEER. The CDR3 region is CASSQDRGLPTGELFF. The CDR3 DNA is TGCGCCAGCAGCCAAGATCGGGGACTACCCACCGGGGAGCTGTTTTTT.

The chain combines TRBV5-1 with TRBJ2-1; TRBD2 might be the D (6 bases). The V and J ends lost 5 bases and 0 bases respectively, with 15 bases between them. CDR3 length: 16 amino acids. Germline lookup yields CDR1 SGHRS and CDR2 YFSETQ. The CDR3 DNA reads TGCGCCAGCAGTCCTGGGGACTTCCTCTCCTACAATGAGCAGTTCTTC. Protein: CASSPGDFLSYNEQFF.

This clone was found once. This CDR3 reads CASSRRQNQETQYF. DNA for the CDR3: TGTGCCAGCAGTAGACGACAGAACCAAGAGACCCAGTACTTC. The chain has TRBV27 and TRBJ2-5, with a possible D match to TRBD1 (5 bases). CDR1 is MNHEY and CDR2 is SMNVEV in the germline V gene (reference sequence). V dropped 5 bases and J dropped 0 bases, with 10 bases sitting between them. The CDR3 runs 14 residues.

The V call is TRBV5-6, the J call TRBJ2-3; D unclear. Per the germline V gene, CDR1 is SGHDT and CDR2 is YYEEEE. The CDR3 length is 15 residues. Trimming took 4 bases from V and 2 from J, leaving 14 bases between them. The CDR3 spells CASSPPGGFTDTQYF. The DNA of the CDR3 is TGTGCCAGCAGCCCCCCCGGCGGTTTCACAGATACGCAGTATTTT.

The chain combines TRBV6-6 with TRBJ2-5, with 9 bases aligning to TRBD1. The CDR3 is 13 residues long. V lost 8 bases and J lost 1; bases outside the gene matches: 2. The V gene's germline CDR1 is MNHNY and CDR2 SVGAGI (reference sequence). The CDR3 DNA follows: TGTGCCAGCGGGACAGGGTTCCAAGAGACCCAGTACTTC. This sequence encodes CASGTGFQETQYF.

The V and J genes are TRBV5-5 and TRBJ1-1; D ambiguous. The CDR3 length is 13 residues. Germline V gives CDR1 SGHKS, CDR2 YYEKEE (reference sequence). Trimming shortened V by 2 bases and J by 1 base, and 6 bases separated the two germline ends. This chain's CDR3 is CASSFGTNTEAFF. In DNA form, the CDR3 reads TGTGCCAGCAGCTTTGGCACGAACACTGAAGCTTTCTTT. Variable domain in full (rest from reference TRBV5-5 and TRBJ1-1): DAGVTQSPTHLIKTRGQQVTLRCSPISGHKSVSWYQQVLGQGPQFIFQYYEKEERGRGNFPDRFSARQFPNYSSELNVNALLLGDSALYLCASSFGTNTEAFFGQGTRLTVV.

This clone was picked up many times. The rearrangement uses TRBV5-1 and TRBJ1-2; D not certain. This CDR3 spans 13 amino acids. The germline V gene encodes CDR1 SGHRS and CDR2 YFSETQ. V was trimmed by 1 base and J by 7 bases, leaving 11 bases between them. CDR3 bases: TGCGCCAGCAGCTTGCCCCCCGGTAGTGGCTACACCTTC. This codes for CASSLPPGSGYTF.

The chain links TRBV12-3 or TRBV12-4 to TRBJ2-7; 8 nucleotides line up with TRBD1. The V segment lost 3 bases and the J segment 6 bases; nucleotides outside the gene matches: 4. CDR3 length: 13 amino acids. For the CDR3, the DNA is TGTGCCAGCAGTTTTGCAGGGGGCGGCGAGCAGTACTTC. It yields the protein CASSFAGGGEQYF.

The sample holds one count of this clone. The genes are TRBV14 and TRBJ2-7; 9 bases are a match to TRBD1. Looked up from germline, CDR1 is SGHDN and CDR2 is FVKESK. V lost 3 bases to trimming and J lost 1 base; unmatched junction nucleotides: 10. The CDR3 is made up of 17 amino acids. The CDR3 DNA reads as TGTGCCAGCAGCCACCGATTTACCGGGACAGGGTCCTACGAGCAGTACTTC. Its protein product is CASSHRFTGTGSYEQYF.

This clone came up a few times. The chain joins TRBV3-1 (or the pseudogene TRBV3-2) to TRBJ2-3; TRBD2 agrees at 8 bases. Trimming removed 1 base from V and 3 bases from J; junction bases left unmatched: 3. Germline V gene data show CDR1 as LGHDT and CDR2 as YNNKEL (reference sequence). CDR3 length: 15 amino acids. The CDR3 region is CASSQGSSGTDTQYF. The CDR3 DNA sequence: TGTGCCAGCAGCCAAGGGTCTAGCGGGACAGATACGCAGTATTTT.

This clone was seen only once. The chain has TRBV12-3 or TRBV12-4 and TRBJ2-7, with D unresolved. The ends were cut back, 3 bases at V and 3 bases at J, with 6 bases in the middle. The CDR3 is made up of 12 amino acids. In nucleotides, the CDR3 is TGTGCCAGCAGTTTTGGGCTCTACGAGCAGTACTTC. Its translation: CASSFGLYEQYF.

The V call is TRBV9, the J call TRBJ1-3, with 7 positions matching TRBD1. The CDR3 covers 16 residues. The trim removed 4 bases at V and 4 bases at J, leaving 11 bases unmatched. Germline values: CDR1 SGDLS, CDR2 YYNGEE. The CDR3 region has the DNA TGTGCCAGCAGCCCCCAATCGACAGGGTTGGGAAACACCATATATTTT. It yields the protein CASSPQSTGLGNTIYF.

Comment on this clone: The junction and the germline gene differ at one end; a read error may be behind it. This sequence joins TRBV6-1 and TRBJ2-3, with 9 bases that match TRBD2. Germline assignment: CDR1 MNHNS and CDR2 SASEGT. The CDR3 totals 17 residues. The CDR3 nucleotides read TGTGCCAGCAGTAAAGCGACTAGCGGTAGGAGCACAGATACGCAGTATTTT. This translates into CASSKATSGRSTDTQYF.

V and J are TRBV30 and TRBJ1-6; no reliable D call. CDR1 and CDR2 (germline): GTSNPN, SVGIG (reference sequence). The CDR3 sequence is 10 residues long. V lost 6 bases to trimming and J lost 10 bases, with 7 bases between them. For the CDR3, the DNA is TGTGCCTGCGGGTGGTCACCCCTCCACTTT. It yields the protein CACGWSPLHF.